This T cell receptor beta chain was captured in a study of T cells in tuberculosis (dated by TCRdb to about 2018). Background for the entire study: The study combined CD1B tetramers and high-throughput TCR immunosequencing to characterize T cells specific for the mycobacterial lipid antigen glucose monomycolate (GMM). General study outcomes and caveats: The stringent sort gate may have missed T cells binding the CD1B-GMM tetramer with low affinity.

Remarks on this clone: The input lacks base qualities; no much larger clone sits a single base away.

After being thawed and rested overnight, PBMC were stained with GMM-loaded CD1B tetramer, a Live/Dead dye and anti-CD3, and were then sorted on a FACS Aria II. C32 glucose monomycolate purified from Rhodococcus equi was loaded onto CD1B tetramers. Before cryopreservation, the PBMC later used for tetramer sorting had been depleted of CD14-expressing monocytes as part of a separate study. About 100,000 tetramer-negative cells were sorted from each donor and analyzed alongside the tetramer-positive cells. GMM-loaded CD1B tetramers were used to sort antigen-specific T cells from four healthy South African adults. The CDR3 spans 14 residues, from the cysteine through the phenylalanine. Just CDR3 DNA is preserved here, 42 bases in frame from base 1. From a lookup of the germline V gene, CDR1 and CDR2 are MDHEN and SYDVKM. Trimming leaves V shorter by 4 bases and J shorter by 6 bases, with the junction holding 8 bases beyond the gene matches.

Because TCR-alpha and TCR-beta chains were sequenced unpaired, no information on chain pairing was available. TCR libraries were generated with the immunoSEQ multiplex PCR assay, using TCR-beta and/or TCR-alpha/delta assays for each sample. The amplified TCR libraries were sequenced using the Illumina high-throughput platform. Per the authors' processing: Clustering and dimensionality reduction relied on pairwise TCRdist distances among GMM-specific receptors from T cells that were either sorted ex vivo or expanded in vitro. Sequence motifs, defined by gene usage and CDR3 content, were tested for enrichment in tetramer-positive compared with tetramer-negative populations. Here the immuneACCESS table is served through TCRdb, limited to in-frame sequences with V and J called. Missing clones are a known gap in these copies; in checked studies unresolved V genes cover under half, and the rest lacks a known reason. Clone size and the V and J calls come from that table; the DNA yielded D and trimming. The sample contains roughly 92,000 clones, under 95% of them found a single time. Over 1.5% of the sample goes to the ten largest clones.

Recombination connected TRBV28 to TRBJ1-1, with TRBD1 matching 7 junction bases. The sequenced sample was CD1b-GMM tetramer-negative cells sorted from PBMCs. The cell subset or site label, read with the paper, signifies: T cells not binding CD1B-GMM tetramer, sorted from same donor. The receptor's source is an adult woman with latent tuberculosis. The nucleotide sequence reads TGTGCCAGCAGTTCAGGACAGGCAAGAGCTGAAGCTTTCTTT. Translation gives CASSSGQARAEAFF.